The 3 T cell receptor beta chains below all came from one sample that was sequenced in a study of T cell responses to AZD1222 COVID-19 vaccine. The protocol was immunoSEQ multiplex PCR, while the TCRdb copy is restricted to in-frame clones and leaves out a portion. Altogether roughly 130,000 clones are present, about 90% being singletons, with the ten largest covering 1.7%. The sample was peripheral blood, taken on day 0 of AZD1222 vaccination. These receptors all stem from an adult in good health.

V is TRBV12-5 and J is TRBJ1-2; D gene unclear. Trimming removed 0 bases at V and 4 bases at J, with 12 bases between. CDR1 is LGHNT and CDR2 is FRNRAP in the germline V gene. This CDR3 is 15 amino acids long. DNA for the CDR3: TGTGCTAGTGGTTTGGTACTGGGAATAGGCTATGGCTACACCTTC. This encodes CASGLVLGIGYGYTF.

The chain has TRBV4-1 and TRBJ1-5; no clear D. V was cut by 1 base and J by 3 bases, with 10 bases left in between. Germline CDR1 reads MGHRA; CDR2 reads YSYEKL. CDR3 size: 15 residues. The CDR3 nucleotides are TGCGCCAGCAGCCAAGTTTTACAGATCAATCAGCCCCAGCATTTT. It translates to CASSQVLQINQPQHF.

The chain uses TRBV6-6 and TRBJ2-7, with D tentatively TRBD1 (5 bases). Germline CDR1 MNHNY, CDR2 SVGAGI (reference sequence). The CDR3 contains 12 residues. Trimming left V 5 bases short and J 4 bases short, with 9 bases between. The CDR3 sequence: CASSRDRYEQYF. As DNA, the CDR3 is TGTGCCAGCAGTCGAGACAGATACGAGCAGTACTTC.